The rows below give T cell receptor beta chains drawn from one sample of a study of shared clonotypes between healthy human individuals. Profiled with immunoSEQ multiplex PCR; TCRdb holds only in-frame clones, not every one. The sample contains 500,000 to 650,000 clones, around 76% of which appear only once. The sample was PBMCs. The source of these receptors is a middle-aged woman in good health. Some clones in this sample may be carry-over from other donors' samples. The CDR3 runs from the conserved cysteine through the conserved F or W. D genes are given only for firm matches. The size entry is marked missing in some rows and otherwise reads once, few, many or a size class.

size: NA; J: TRBJ2-3; length: 14; D: NA; V: TRBV5-6; CDR3: CASSLRQGMDTQYF; DNA: TGTGCCAGCAGCTTGAGGCAGGGGATGGATACGCAGTATTTT
size: NA; J: TRBJ2-1; length: 14; D: NA; V: TRBV2; CDR3: CASPAGSPYNEQFF; DNA: TGTGCCAGCCCGGCCGGGAGTCCCTACAATGAGCAGTTCTTC
size: NA; J: TRBJ2-1; length: 15; D: NA; V: TRBV4-1; CDR3: CASSQLGQSYNEQFF; DNA: TGCGCCAGCAGCCAACTAGGACAATCCTACAATGAGCAGTTCTTC
size: NA; J: TRBJ2-3; length: 15; D: TRBD2; V: TRBV19; CDR3: CASSQLAGAADTQYF; DNA: TGTGCCAGTAGTCAACTAGCGGGAGCGGCAGATACGCAGTATTTT
size: NA; J: TRBJ1-2; length: 12; D: NA; V: TRBV2; CDR3: CASSRANYGYTF; DNA: TGTGCCAGTTCTCGTGCTAACTATGGCTACACCTTC
size: NA; J: TRBJ2-1; length: 14; D: NA; V: TRBV27; CDR3: CASSSTTPYNEQFF; DNA: TGTGCCAGCAGTTCGACGACACCCTACAATGAGCAGTTCTTC
size: NA; J: TRBJ1-2; length: 13; D: NA; V: TRBV2; CDR3: CASTRTEIYGYTF; DNA: TGTGCCAGCACCAGGACGGAAATCTATGGCTACACCTTC
size: NA; J: TRBJ2-1; length: 14; D: TRBD2; V: TRBV2; CDR3: CASSEGLVFDEQFF; DNA: TGTGCCAGCAGTGAGGGACTAGTGTTCGATGAGCAGTTCTTC
size: once; J: TRBJ2-2; length: 15; D: TRBD2; V: TRBV7-9; CDR3: CASSRGLASTGELFF; DNA: TGTGCCAGCAGCCGGGGACTAGCGAGCACCGGGGAGCTGTTTTTT
size: few; J: TRBJ1-1; length: 15; D: TRBD1; V: TRBV28; CDR3: CASSPRDRAYLEAFF; DNA: TGTGCCAGCAGTCCCCGGGACAGGGCTTATCTAGAAGCTTTCTTT
size: NA; J: TRBJ1-1; length: 14; D: NA; V: TRBV6-1; CDR3: CASIIDGMNTEAFF; DNA: TGTGCCAGCATTATCGACGGGATGAACACTGAAGCTTTCTTT
size: NA; J: TRBJ1-1; length: 11; D: NA; V: TRBV28; CDR3: CASTKKTEAFF; DNA: TGTGCCAGCACGAAAAAAACTGAAGCTTTCTTT
size: NA; J: TRBJ2-7; length: 15; D: TRBD2; V: TRBV5-1; CDR3: CASSPTSGSSYEQYF; DNA: TGCGCCAGCAGCCCTACTAGCGGGAGTTCCTACGAGCAGTACTTC
size: NA; J: TRBJ2-1; length: 12; D: NA; V: TRBV11-1; CDR3: CASSLGYNEQFF; DNA: TGTGCCAGCAGCTTGGGATACAATGAGCAGTTCTTC
size: NA; J: TRBJ1-1; length: 13; D: NA; V: TRBV6-5; CDR3: CASSKTVVTEAFF; DNA: TGTGCCAGCAGCAAGACGGTTGTCACTGAAGCTTTCTTT
size: NA; J: TRBJ2-7; length: 13; D: NA; V: TRBV2; CDR3: CASSWSGIYEQYF; DNA: TGTGCCAGCAGCTGGAGCGGAATCTACGAGCAGTACTTC
size: NA; J: TRBJ2-7; length: 15; D: NA; V: TRBV27; CDR3: CASSLRGSSSYEQYF; DNA: TGTGCCAGCAGTCTCCGGGGGTCGAGCTCCTACGAGCAGTACTTC
size: NA; J: TRBJ1-5; length: 13; D: NA; V: TRBV6-4; CDR3: CASSGDINQPQHF; DNA: TGTGCCAGCAGTGGGGACATCAATCAGCCCCAGCATTTT
size: NA; J: TRBJ2-1; length: 15; D: TRBD2; V: TRBV4-1; CDR3: CASSPLAGGNNEQFF; DNA: TGCGCCAGCAGCCCGCTAGCGGGGGGAAACAATGAGCAGTTCTTC
size: NA; J: TRBJ1-1; length: 14; D: NA; V: TRBV5-1; CDR3: CASSRERDDREAFF; DNA: TGCGCCAGCAGCCGAGAGAGGGATGACAGGGAAGCTTTCTTT
size: NA; J: TRBJ1-5; length: 18; D: NA; V: TRBV19; CDR3: CASTWGRNEGYSNQPQHF; DNA: TGTGCCAGTACCTGGGGGCGGAACGAGGGGTATAGCAATCAGCCCCAGCATTTT
size: once; J: TRBJ2-7; length: 15; D: NA; V: TRBV10-3; CDR3: CAIRQGPGLAYEQYF; DNA: TGTGCCATCAGGCAGGGTCCCGGACTTGCCTACGAGCAGTACTTC
size: NA; J: TRBJ1-2; length: 15; D: TRBD1; V: TRBV5-1; CDR3: CASSLTTTGTYGYTF; DNA: TGCGCCAGCAGCTTAACGACGACAGGGACCTATGGCTACACCTTC
size: NA; J: TRBJ2-7; length: 15; D: NA; V: TRBV2; CDR3: CASRVRSVQTYEQYF; DNA: TGTGCCAGCAGGGTAAGAAGCGTCCAAACCTACGAGCAGTACTTC
size: once; J: TRBJ2-2; length: 15; D: NA; V: TRBV7-7; CDR3: CASSSQLGDTGELFF; DNA: TGTGCTAGCAGCTCACAGTTGGGGGACACCGGGGAGCTGTTTTTT
size: NA; J: TRBJ2-1; length: 16; D: TRBD2; V: TRBV10-1; CDR3: CASSDGRGGRRNEQFF; DNA: TGCGCCAGCAGTGATGGTCGGGGCGGGAGACGCAATGAGCAGTTCTTC
size: NA; J: TRBJ2-5; length: 15; D: TRBD2; V: TRBV29-1; CDR3: CSVQPASGNQETQYF; DNA: TGCAGCGTCCAACCGGCTAGCGGTAACCAAGAGACCCAGTACTTC
size: NA; J: TRBJ2-1; length: 15; D: TRBD2; V: TRBV5-1; CDR3: CASSVLGLVPNEQFF; DNA: TGCGCCAGCAGCGTCCTGGGACTAGTCCCTAATGAGCAGTTCTTC
size: NA; J: TRBJ2-5; length: 15; D: TRBD2; V: TRBV7-8; CDR3: CASSFSGRAQETQYF; DNA: TGTGCCAGCAGCTTCTCCGGGAGGGCACAAGAGACCCAGTACTTC
size: NA; J: TRBJ1-1; length: 13; D: NA; V: TRBV27; CDR3: CASRWGGRTEAFF; DNA: TGTGCCAGCAGGTGGGGGGGGCGGACTGAAGCTTTCTTT
size: once; J: TRBJ2-1; length: 15; D: TRBD2; V: TRBV6-5; CDR3: CASSYKREGRNEQFF; DNA: TGTGCCAGCAGTTACAAGCGGGAGGGCCGTAATGAGCAGTTCTTC
size: NA; J: TRBJ2-7; length: 13; D: NA; V: TRBV6-6; CDR3: CASSWTQAYEQYF; DNA: TGTGCCAGCAGTTGGACCCAGGCCTACGAGCAGTACTTC
size: NA; J: TRBJ2-1; length: 12; D: NA; V: TRBV2; CDR3: CASTGVANEQFF; DNA: TGTGCCAGCACGGGCGTGGCTAATGAGCAGTTCTTC
size: NA; J: TRBJ1-5; length: 16; D: NA; V: TRBV7-9; CDR3: CASSPTSWQNNQPQHF; DNA: TGTGCCAGCAGCCCTACCTCGTGGCAGAACAATCAGCCCCAGCATTTT
size: few; J: TRBJ2-7; length: 14; D: NA; V: TRBV9; CDR3: CASSVGSSPEEQYF; DNA: TGTGCCAGCAGCGTAGGCTCATCCCCGGAGGAGCAGTACTTC
size: NA; J: TRBJ2-7; length: 15; D: NA; V: TRBV1; CDR3: CTSSTRDPYLYEQYF; DNA: TGCACCAGCAGTACTAGGGACCCGTATTTGTACGAGCAGTACTTC
size: NA; J: TRBJ1-4; length: 16; D: NA; V: TRBV7-2; CDR3: CASSLGRARVDEKLFF; DNA: TGTGCCAGCAGCTTGGGTCGAGCCAGGGTTGATGAAAAACTGTTTTTT
size: NA; J: TRBJ2-1; length: 12; D: NA; V: TRBV29-1; CDR3: CSAVKNYNEQFF; DNA: TGCAGCGCCGTTAAGAACTACAATGAGCAGTTCTTC
size: NA; J: TRBJ2-2; length: 14; D: TRBD1; V: TRBV10-3; CDR3: CAISGQGATGELFF; DNA: TGTGCCATCAGCGGACAGGGGGCAACCGGGGAGCTGTTTTTT
size: NA; J: TRBJ1-4; length: 15; D: TRBD1; V: TRBV5-8; CDR3: CASSLRGPANEKLFF; DNA: TGTGCCAGCAGCCTGAGGGGGCCCGCTAATGAAAAACTGTTTTTT
size: NA; J: TRBJ1-2; length: 14; D: NA; V: TRBV19; CDR3: CASTSLGLNYGYTF; DNA: TGTGCCAGTACCTCTTTGGGGCTTAACTATGGCTACACCTTC
size: once; J: TRBJ1-2; length: 16; D: TRBD1; V: TRBV6-6; CDR3: CASSSAGTAADDGYTF; DNA: TGTGCCAGCAGTTCGGCCGGGACAGCGGCGGACGATGGCTACACCTTC
size: NA; J: TRBJ2-7; length: 13; D: NA; V: TRBV30; CDR3: CAWAPYRASEQYF; DNA: TGTGCCTGGGCCCCTTATAGGGCGAGCGAGCAGTACTTC
size: NA; J: TRBJ2-7; length: 14; D: NA; V: TRBV5-1; CDR3: CASSLPSDLYEQYF; DNA: TGCGCCAGCAGCTTGCCTAGCGACCTCTACGAGCAGTACTTC
size: NA; J: TRBJ2-3; length: 13; D: NA; V: TRBV5-8; CDR3: CASIADSADTQYF; DNA: TGTGCCAGCATTGCTGACTCTGCAGATACGCAGTATTTT
size: NA; J: TRBJ2-1; length: 13; D: NA; V: TRBV19; CDR3: CASSRAELGEQFF; DNA: TGTGCCAGTAGTAGGGCAGAGCTTGGAGAGCAGTTCTTC
size: few; J: TRBJ1-1; length: 15; D: TRBD1; V: TRBV5-6; CDR3: CASSFDRGGNTEAFF; DNA: TGTGCCAGCAGCTTCGACAGGGGAGGGAACACTGAAGCTTTCTTT
size: NA; J: TRBJ1-2; length: 12; D: NA; V: TRBV29-1; CDR3: CSAVEGWDGYTF; DNA: TGCAGCGCCGTTGAGGGGTGGGATGGCTACACCTTC